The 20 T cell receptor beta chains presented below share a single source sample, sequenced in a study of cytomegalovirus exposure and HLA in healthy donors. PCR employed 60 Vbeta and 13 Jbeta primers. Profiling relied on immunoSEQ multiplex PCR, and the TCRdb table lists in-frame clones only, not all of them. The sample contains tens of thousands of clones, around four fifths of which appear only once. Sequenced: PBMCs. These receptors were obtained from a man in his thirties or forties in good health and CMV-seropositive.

For the CDR3, the DNA is TGTGCCAGCAGCCCAGGTTATGGCTACACCTTC. This codes for CASSPGYGYTF. V and J are TRBV6-1 and TRBJ1-2; D is unclear. Germline V gene lookup returns CDR1 MNHNS and CDR2 SASEGT. This CDR3 has 11 residues. V shed 6 bases and J shed 5 bases, with 7 bases lying between them.

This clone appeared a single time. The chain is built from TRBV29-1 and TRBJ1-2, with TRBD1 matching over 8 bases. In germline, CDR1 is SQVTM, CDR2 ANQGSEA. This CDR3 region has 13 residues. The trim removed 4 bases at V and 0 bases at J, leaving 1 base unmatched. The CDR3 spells CSVGTGPNYGYTF. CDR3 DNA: TGCAGCGTTGGGACAGGGCCTAACTATGGCTACACCTTC.

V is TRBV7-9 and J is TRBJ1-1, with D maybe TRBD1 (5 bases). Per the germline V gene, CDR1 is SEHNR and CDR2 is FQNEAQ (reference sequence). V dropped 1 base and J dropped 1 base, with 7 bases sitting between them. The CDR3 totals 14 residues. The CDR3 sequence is CASSLVRGNTEAFF. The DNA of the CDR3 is TGTGCCAGCAGCTTAGTAAGGGGGAACACTGAAGCTTTCTTT. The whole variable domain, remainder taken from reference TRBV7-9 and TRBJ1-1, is DTGVSQNPRHKITKRGQNVTFRCDPISEHNRLYWYRQTLGQGPEFLTYFQNEAQLEKSRLLSDRFSAERPKGSFSTLEIQRTEQGDSAMYLCASSLVRGNTEAFFGQGTRLTVV.

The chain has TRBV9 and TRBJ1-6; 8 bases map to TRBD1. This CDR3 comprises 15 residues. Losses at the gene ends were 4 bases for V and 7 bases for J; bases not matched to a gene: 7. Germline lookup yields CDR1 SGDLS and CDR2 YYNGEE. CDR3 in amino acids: CASSTRQGPNSPLHF. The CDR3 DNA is TGTGCCAGCAGCACCCGACAGGGGCCGAATTCACCCCTCCACTTT. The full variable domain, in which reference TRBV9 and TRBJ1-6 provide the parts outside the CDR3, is DSGVTQTPKHLITATGQRVTLRCSPRSGDLSVYWYQQSLDQGLQFLIQYYNGEERAKGNILERFSAQQFPDLHSELNLSSLELGDSALYFCASSTRQGPNSPLHFGNGTRLTVT.

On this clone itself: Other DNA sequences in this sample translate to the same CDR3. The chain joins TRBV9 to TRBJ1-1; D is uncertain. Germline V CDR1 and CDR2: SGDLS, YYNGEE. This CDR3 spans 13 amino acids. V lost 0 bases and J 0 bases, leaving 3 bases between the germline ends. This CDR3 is CASSVAVNTEAFF. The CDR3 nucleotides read TGTGCCAGCAGCGTAGCAGTGAACACTGAAGCTTTCTTT.

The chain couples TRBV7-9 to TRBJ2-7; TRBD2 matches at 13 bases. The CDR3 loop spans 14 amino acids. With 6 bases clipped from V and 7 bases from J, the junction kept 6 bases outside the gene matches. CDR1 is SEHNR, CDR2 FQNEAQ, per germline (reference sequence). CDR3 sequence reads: CASSSGTSGAEQYF. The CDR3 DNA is TGTGCCAGCAGTTCAGGGACTAGCGGGGCTGAGCAGTACTTC.

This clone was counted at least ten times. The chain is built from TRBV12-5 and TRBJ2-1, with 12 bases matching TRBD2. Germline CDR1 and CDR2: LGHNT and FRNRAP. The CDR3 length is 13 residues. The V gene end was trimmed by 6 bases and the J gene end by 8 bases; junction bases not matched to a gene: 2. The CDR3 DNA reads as TGTGCTAGTGGACCTAGCGGGGGGGATGAGCAGTTCTTC. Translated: CASGPSGGDEQFF.

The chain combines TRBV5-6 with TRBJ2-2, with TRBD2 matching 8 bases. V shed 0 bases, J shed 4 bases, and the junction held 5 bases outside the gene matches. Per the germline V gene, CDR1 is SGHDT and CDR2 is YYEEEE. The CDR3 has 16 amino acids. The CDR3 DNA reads TGTGCCAGCAGCTTGGACGGCGGGGGGTTCACCGGGGAGCTGTTTTTT. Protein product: CASSLDGGGFTGELFF.

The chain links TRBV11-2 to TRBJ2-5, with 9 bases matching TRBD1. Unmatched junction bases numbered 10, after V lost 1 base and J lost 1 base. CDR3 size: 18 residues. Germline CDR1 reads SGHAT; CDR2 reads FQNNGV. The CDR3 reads CASSLVSGTGTFQETQYF. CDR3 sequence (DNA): TGTGCCAGCAGCTTAGTCTCTGGGACAGGGACATTCCAAGAGACCCAGTACTTC.

CDR3 in DNA: TGCGCCAGCAGCGAGGGAAGGGATCGTCTCCGCTATGGCTACACCTTC. Residues: CASSEGRDRLRYGYTF. V gene TRBV4-1 combines with J gene TRBJ1-2; D is unresolved. The CDR3 totals 16 residues. Germline CDR1 reads MGHRA; CDR2 reads YSYEKL. V dropped 5 bases and J dropped 4 bases, with 20 bases sitting between them.

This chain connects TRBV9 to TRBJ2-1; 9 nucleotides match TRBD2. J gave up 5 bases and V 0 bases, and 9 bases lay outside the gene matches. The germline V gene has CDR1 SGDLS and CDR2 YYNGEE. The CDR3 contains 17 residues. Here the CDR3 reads CASSVGGSGGIDNEQFF. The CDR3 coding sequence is TGTGCCAGCAGCGTAGGGGGTAGCGGGGGAATCGACAATGAGCAGTTCTTC.

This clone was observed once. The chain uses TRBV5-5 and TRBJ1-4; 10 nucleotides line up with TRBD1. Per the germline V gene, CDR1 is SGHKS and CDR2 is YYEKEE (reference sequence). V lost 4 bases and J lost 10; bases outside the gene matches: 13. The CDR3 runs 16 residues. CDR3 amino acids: CASSPPAGQGLVKLFF. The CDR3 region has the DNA TGTGCCAGCAGCCCCCCGGCGGGACAGGGGTTGGTAAAACTGTTTTTT.

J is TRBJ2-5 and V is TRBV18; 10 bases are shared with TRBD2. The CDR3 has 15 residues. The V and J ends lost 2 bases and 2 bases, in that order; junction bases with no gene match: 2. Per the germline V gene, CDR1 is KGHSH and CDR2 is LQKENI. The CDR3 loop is CASSPSSGGQETQYF. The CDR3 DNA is TGTGCCAGCTCACCATCTAGCGGGGGACAAGAGACCCAGTACTTC.

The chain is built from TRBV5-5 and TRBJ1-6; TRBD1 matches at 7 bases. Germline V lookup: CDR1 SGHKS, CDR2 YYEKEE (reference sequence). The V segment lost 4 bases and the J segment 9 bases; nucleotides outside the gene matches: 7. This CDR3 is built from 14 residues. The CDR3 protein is CASSDDRVLSPLHF. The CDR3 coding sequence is TGTGCCAGCAGCGATGACAGGGTACTTTCACCCCTCCACTTT. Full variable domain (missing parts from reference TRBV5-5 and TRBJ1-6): DAGVTQSPTHLIKTRGQQVTLRCSPISGHKSVSWYQQVLGQGPQFIFQYYEKEERGRGNFPDRFSARQFPNYSSELNVNALLLGDSALYLCASSDDRVLSPLHFGNGTRLTVT.

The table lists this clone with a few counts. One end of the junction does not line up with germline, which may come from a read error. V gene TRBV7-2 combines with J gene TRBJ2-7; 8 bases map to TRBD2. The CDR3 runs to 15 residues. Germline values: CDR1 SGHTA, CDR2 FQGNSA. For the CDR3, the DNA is TGCGCCAGCAGCCATGGGCGGGGGGCGAGATACGAGCAGTACTTC. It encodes CASSHGRGARYEQYF.

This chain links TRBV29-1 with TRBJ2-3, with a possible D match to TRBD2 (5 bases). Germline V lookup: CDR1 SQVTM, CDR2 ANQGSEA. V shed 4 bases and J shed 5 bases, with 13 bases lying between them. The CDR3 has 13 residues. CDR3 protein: CSVGAGRGDTQYF. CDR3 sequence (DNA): TGCAGCGTTGGGGCTGGACGGGGAGATACGCAGTATTTT.

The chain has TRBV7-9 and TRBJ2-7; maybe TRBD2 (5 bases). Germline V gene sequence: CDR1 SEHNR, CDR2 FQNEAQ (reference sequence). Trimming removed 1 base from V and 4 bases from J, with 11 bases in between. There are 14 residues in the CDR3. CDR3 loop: CASSLGGRGYEQYF. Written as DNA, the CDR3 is TGTGCCAGCAGCTTAGGAGGTCGAGGGTACGAGCAGTACTTC. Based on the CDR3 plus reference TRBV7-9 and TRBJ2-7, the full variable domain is DTGVSQNPRHKITKRGQNVTFRCDPISEHNRLYWYRQTLGQGPEFLTYFQNEAQLEKSRLLSDRFSAERPKGSFSTLEIQRTEQGDSAMYLCASSLGGRGYEQYFGPGTRLTVT.

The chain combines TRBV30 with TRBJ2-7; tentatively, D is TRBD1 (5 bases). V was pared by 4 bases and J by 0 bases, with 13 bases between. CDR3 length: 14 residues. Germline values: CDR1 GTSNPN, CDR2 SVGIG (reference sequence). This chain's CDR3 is CAWTTDSSSYEQYF. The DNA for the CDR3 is TGTGCCTGGACCACCGACAGTAGCTCCTACGAGCAGTACTTC.

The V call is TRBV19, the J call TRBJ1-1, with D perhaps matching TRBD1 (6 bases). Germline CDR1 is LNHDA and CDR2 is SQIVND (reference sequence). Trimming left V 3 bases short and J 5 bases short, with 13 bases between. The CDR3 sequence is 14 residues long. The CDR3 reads CASSIGTRGTEAFF. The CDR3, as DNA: TGTGCCAGTAGTATCGGGACAAGGGGGACTGAAGCTTTCTTT.

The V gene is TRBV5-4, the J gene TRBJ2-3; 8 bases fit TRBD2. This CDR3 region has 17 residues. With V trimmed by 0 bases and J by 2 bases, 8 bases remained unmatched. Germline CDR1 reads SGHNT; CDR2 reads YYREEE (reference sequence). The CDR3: CASSLVGAGALTDTQYF. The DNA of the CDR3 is TGTGCCAGCAGCTTGGTAGGAGCGGGGGCCCTCACAGATACGCAGTATTTT.